A single sample is the source of the 13 T cell receptor beta chains below, sequenced in a study of blood T cell repertoires in COVID-19. Sequencing used immunoSEQ multiplex PCR; TCRdb keeps in-frame clones, though not all of them. Seen here are 45,000 to 55,000 clones, about four fifths observed once, and the top ten hold approximately 4.5%. Sequencing input: peripheral blood. The source of these receptors is a man aged 50-59 years with active COVID-19.

This clone has just a few counts. V is TRBV18 and J is TRBJ1-2; 8 bases match TRBD1. The CDR3 is made up of 15 amino acids. V was clipped by 10 bases and J by 7 bases; unmatched bases: 17. Germline CDR1 is KGHSH and CDR2 is LQKENI. For the CDR3, the DNA is TGTGCCACCACCCCCCAGACAGGGGAGGAGGGTGGCTACACCTTC. Residues: CATTPQTGEEGGYTF.

The chain combines TRBV11-2 with TRBJ2-1; 11 bases map to TRBD2. V dropped 6 bases and J dropped 6; count of bases not matched to a gene: 7. CDR1 SGHAT and CDR2 FQNNGV come from the germline V gene. This CDR3 contains 15 residues. The CDR3 sequence: CASRILAGGFNEQFF. The CDR3 DNA sequence: TGTGCCAGCAGAATTCTAGCGGGGGGTTTCAATGAGCAGTTCTTC.

The J gene is TRBJ2-3, the V gene TRBV5-4; D perhaps matches TRBD1 (5 bases). V gave up 0 bases and J gave up 3 bases, with 11 bases separating them. There are 15 residues in the CDR3. From germline, CDR1 is SGHNT and CDR2 YYREEE (reference sequence). CDR3 bases: TGTGCCAGCAGCTTGGAAGGGGCGCGGACAGATACGCAGTATTTT. Translation gives CASSLEGARTDTQYF.

This sequence joins TRBV5-1 and TRBJ2-1; D not resolved. CDR3 length equals 10 residues. V was pared by 7 bases and J by 9 bases, with 8 bases between. Germline CDR1 reads SGHRS; CDR2 reads YFSETQ. CDR3 sequence reads: CASRGSEQFF. CDR3 sequence (DNA): TGCGCCAGCCGAGGTAGTGAGCAGTTCTTC.

The chain carries TRBV6-5 and TRBJ1-1; D is undetermined. Germline V gene sequence: CDR1 MNHEY, CDR2 SVGAGI. The V gene lost 5 bases and the J gene lost 9 bases, with 10 bases spanning the gap. The CDR3 spans 11 residues. The CDR3 DNA sequence: TGTGCCAGCAGTAACGCGAAACAAGCTTTCTTT. Its translation is CASSNAKQAFF.

The chain has TRBV9 and TRBJ1-3; TRBD1 is a possible D gene (6 bases). Germline V gene lookup returns CDR1 SGDLS and CDR2 YYNGEE. The V gene lost 0 bases and the J gene lost 4 bases, with 8 bases spanning the gap. The CDR3 is made up of 14 amino acids. The CDR3 DNA is TGTGCCAGCAGCGTAGCAGGGGAAGGAAACACCATATATTTT. Translated, it gives CASSVAGEGNTIYF.

A few counts support this clone. The chain combines TRBV18 with TRBJ1-2; 10 bases map to TRBD1. CDR1 KGHSH and CDR2 LQKENI come from the germline V gene. V was pared by 4 bases and J by 2 bases, with 10 bases of the junction left unmatched. The CDR3 is made up of 17 amino acids. The CDR3: CASSRATPGQGNYGYTF. Here the CDR3 DNA reads TGTGCCAGCTCACGTGCAACCCCGGGACAGGGGAACTATGGCTACACCTTC.

This clone occurred a few times. V and J are TRBV5-8 and TRBJ2-1; 12 nucleotides agree with TRBD2. The junction had 3 bases not matched to a gene; V was cut back by 1 base and J by 7 bases. CDR3 length equals 15 residues. Germline V lookup: CDR1 SGHTS, CDR2 YDEGEE. The CDR3 nucleotides read TGTGCCAGCAGCTTGTACCTAGCGGGGGGGAATGAGCAGTTCTTC. This gives the protein CASSLYLAGGNEQFF. The full variable domain, in which reference TRBV5-8 and TRBJ2-1 provide the parts outside the CDR3, is EAGVTQSPTHLIKTRGQQATLRCSPISGHTSVYWYQQALGLGLQFLLWYDEGEERNRGNFPPRFSGRQFPNYSSELNVNALELEDSALYLCASSLYLAGGNEQFFGPGTRLTVL.

The chain is built from TRBV7-9 and TRBJ1-1; D ambiguous. The germline V gene has CDR1 SEHNR and CDR2 FQNEAQ (reference sequence). This CDR3 contains 13 residues. Trimming cost V 6 bases and J 4 bases, with 12 bases left between them. CDR3 sequence: CASSDPRGTEAFF. The CDR3 DNA reads as TGTGCCAGCAGTGACCCGCGCGGCACTGAAGCTTTCTTT.

This clone was observed once. This chain connects TRBV14 to TRBJ1-2; weak D call: TRBD1 (6 bases). This CDR3 is built from 14 residues. Trimming shortened V by 3 bases and J by 7 bases, and 15 bases separated the two germline ends. Germline assignment: CDR1 SGHDN and CDR2 FVKESK. The CDR3 loop is CASSQAMGAGGYTF. CDR3 coding DNA: TGTGCCAGCAGCCAGGCCATGGGGGCCGGTGGCTACACCTTC.

The rearrangement links TRBV7-7 to TRBJ2-2, with D tentatively TRBD2 (6 bases). V shed 6 bases and J shed 3 bases, with 8 bases lying between them. The CDR3 is 13 amino acids. Germline loops: CDR1 SSHAT, CDR2 FNYEAQ (reference sequence). The CDR3 loop is CASRRDYTGELFF. CDR3 nucleotides: TGTGCCAGCAGAAGGGACTACACCGGGGAGCTGTTTTTT.

V gene TRBV5-1 combines with J gene TRBJ2-3, with D possibly TRBD2 on 5 matching bases. Between the trimmed V and J ends, which lost 1 base and 1 base, there was a span of 13 bases. CDR1 is SGHRS and CDR2 is YFSETQ in the germline V gene. The CDR3 runs to 16 residues. The CDR3 loop reads CASSLRGVIGTDTQYF. CDR3 bases: TGCGCCAGCAGCTTGCGGGGAGTGATCGGCACAGATACGCAGTATTTT.

The V gene is TRBV19, the J gene TRBJ1-2; the D gene is possibly TRBD1 (5 bases). The germline V and J ends were trimmed by 5 bases and 5 bases, with 18 bases remaining between them. CDR1 LNHDA and CDR2 SQIVND come from the germline V gene (reference sequence). The CDR3 runs to 15 residues. CDR3 sequence reads: CASSLRTRRSYGYTF. CDR3 sequence (DNA): TGTGCCAGTAGTCTGCGGACAAGGCGGTCATATGGCTACACCTTC.